A single sample is the source of the 17 T cell receptor beta chains below, sequenced in a study of Graves' ophthalmopathy and Graves' hyperthyroidism. Amplified TCR beta CDR3 regions were obtained using RNA transcripts as template. An opening RT-PCR round employed HTBI primers and preceded a second-round multiplex PCR. Using its own MiXCR run on the multiplex PCR reads, TCRdb lists one record per CDR3 protein. The sample yields about 370,000 distinct CDR3 sequences, approximately 20% seen once. Sequencing used peripheral blood. The receptor source for this set is a woman aged 18 to 35 with Graves' ophthalmopathy.

This clonotype was recorded many times. The chain has TRBV6-1 and TRBJ1-6; 8 bases agree with TRBD1. Germline lookup yields CDR1 MNHNS and CDR2 SASEGT. Trimming took 6 bases from V and 7 from J; bases not matched to a gene: 11. This CDR3 has 16 residues. The CDR3: CASSSLQGARNSPLHF. Here the CDR3 DNA reads TGTGCCAGCAGCTCTCTTCAGGGGGCTCGGAATTCACCCCTCCACTTT.

This clonotype has at least ten counts. A read error may produce the germline difference seen at one junction end. The genes are TRBV6-2 or TRBV6-3 and TRBJ2-5; weak D call: TRBD1 (6 bases). The length of the CDR3 is 15 residues. The V gene's germline CDR1 is MNHEY and CDR2 SVGEGT. Here the CDR3 reads CASSYSTEGGEAQYF. The CDR3 nucleotides read TGTGCCAGCAGTTATTCGACAGAAGGGGGAGAGGCCCAGTACTTC.

This clonotype was observed a handful of times. An end of the junction differs from the germline gene, which may be a read error. The chain links TRBV4-2 to TRBJ2-7; D is unclear. This CDR3 comprises 13 residues. In germline, CDR1 is LGHNA, CDR2 YNFKEQ. CDR3 DNA sequence: TGTGCCAGCAGCCACGAATCCGGGTACGAGCAGTGCTTC. Its translation: CASSHESGYEQCF.

This clonotype has ten or more counts. This rearrangement joins TRBV7-2 to TRBJ2-7; possibly TRBD1 for D (7 bases). The CDR3 consists of 17 residues. Germline CDR1 reads SGHTA; CDR2 reads FQGNSA. With 1 base removed from V and 3 bases from J, the gap between germline ends came to 19 bases. In nucleotides, the CDR3 is TGTGCCAGCAGCTTAGGGGGGGTTACAGGGGCGGGCTACGAGCAGTACTTC. It yields the protein CASSLGGVTGAGYEQYF.

There are many counts of this clonotype. The gene calls are TRBV2 and TRBJ1-1; weak D call: TRBD1 (5 bases). The V gene lost 11 bases and the J gene lost 2 bases, with 12 bases spanning the gap. Germline V lookup: CDR1 SNHLY, CDR2 FYNNEI. The length of the CDR3 is 12 residues. This chain's CDR3 is CARNGGNTEAFF. CDR3 DNA: TGTGCCCGAAACGGGGGAAACACTGAAGCTTTCTTT.

The V and J genes are TRBV7-9 and TRBJ2-7, with D possibly TRBD1 on 6 matching bases. Trimming removed 1 base from V and 3 bases from J, with 13 bases in between. Germline V gene sequence: CDR1 SEHNR, CDR2 FQNEAQ (reference sequence). The CDR3 is made up of 15 amino acids. The CDR3, as DNA: TGTGCCAGCAGCTTAGGCTCCGGGACAATCTACGAGCAGTACTTC. Its translation: CASSLGSGTIYEQYF.

This clonotype was recorded at least ten times. DNA for the CDR3: TGTGCCAGCAGTTACGAACTTAAAGTCCGGCGGTCTTACGGGACCCAGTACTTC. This sequence encodes CASSYELKVRRSYGTQYF. The chain couples TRBV6-2 or TRBV6-3 to TRBJ2-5; D gene uncertain. V lost 2 bases and J lost 7, with 26 bases in between. The germline CDR1 and CDR2 sequences are MNHEY and SVGEGT. The CDR3 has 18 amino acids.

This clonotype came up many times. The CDR3 DNA reads TGCGCCAGCAGCCGCCTGAATGAAAAACTGTTTTTT. Protein sequence: CASSRLNEKLFF. This chain links TRBV4-3 with TRBJ1-4; D gene uncertain. This CDR3 spans 12 amino acids. Germline lookup yields CDR1 LGHNA and CDR2 YSLEER. The V end lost 4 bases, the J end lost 5 bases, and 5 bases lay between the germline ends.

This clonotype was seen repeatedly, ten times or more. The chain has TRBV7-9 and TRBJ2-7; either TRBD1 or TRBD2 may supply D (5 bases each). The CDR3 consists of 14 residues. Trimming took off 1 base at V and 2 bases at J, with 9 bases between the two ends. Germline CDR1 and CDR2: SEHNR and FQNEAQ (reference sequence). The CDR3 DNA sequence: TGTGCCAGCAGCTTAGAGACGGGGCCCTACGAGCAGTACTTC. It specifies CASSLETGPYEQYF. The variable domain in full, with the rest retrieved from reference TRBV7-9 and TRBJ2-7, is DTGVSQNPRHKITKRGQNVTFRCDPISEHNRLYWYRQTLGQGPEFLTYFQNEAQLEKSRLLSDRFSAERPKGSFSTLEIQRTEQGDSAMYLCASSLETGPYEQYFGPGTRLTVT.

This clonotype has at least ten counts. CDR3 sequence (DNA): TGTGCCAGCAGCGCGGCCATCAGGGGAAGTAATTCACCCCTCCACTTT. It translates to CASSAAIRGSNSPLHF. The chain uses TRBV9 and TRBJ1-6; perhaps TRBD1 as D (6 bases). Per germline, CDR1 SGDLS and CDR2 YYNGEE. Trimming removed 3 bases from V and 6 bases from J, with 16 bases in between. CDR3 length: 16 amino acids.

At least ten counts were recorded for this clonotype. CDR3 sequence reads: CASRPPGGQQETQYF. In DNA form, the CDR3 reads TGTGCCAGCAGACCGCCGGGAGGACAACAAGAGACCCAGTACTTC. V and J are TRBV7-2 and TRBJ2-5; 7 positions agree with TRBD2. This CDR3 comprises 15 residues. Losses at the gene ends were 6 bases for V and 2 bases for J; bases not matched to a gene: 9. Germline CDR1 and CDR2: SGHTA and FQGNSA.

This clonotype was detected many times. This chain connects TRBV12-3 or TRBV12-4 to TRBJ1-5, with D perhaps TRBD1 (6 bases). The CDR3 loop spans 15 amino acids. Deletions cut 7 bases from V and 6 bases from J, with 19 bases between. The DNA of the CDR3 is TGTGCCAGCACTAAAAGACAGGTGATTAGTCAGCCCCAGCATTTT. Translation: CASTKRQVISQPQHF.

This clonotype appeared a few times. The chain uses TRBV12-3 or TRBV12-4 and TRBJ1-2, with D maybe TRBD1 (6 bases). There are 14 residues in the CDR3. Trimming removed 5 bases from V and 4 bases from J, with 14 bases in between. This chain's CDR3 is CASSDTGRTYGYTF. The CDR3 DNA follows: TGTGCCAGCAGTGATACAGGGAGGACCTATGGCTACACCTTC.

This clonotype was recorded many times. The chain uses TRBV19 and TRBJ2-7; weak D call: TRBD1 (6 bases). CDR1 and CDR2 from the germline V gene are LNHDA and SQIVND (reference sequence). Trimming removed 3 bases at V and 0 bases at J, with 15 bases between. The CDR3 contains 16 residues. The CDR3 DNA reads as TGTGCCAGTAGTATGGGGTCTACAGGGACCTCCTACGAGCAGTACTTC. Its protein product is CASSMGSTGTSYEQYF.

The rearrangement links TRBV28 to TRBJ1-5; 7 nucleotides align to TRBD1. V lost 6 bases and J lost 4; bases outside the gene matches: 12. CDR3 size: 16 residues. The V gene's germline CDR1 is MDHEN and CDR2 SYDVKM. Here the CDR3 DNA reads TGTGCCAGCAGCTTGAATAGACAGGGTTCAAATCAGCCCCAGCATTTT. Protein sequence: CASSLNRQGSNQPQHF.

The table lists this clonotype with many counts. The chain joins TRBV20-1 to TRBJ1-5; D is unclear. V was shortened by 8 bases and J by 3 bases, with 35 bases between the two germline ends. CDR1 and CDR2 from the germline V gene are DFQATT and SNEGSKA (reference sequence). This CDR3 is 20 amino acids long. CDR3 in DNA: TGCAGTAATAATCCGGGCCGCCTGATTCCGCGGCCCCCTTACAATCAGCCCCAGCATTTT. This codes for CSNNPGRLIPRPPYNQPQHF.

The chain recombines TRBV19 with TRBJ2-7; D is unclear. The ends were cut back, 4 bases at V and 7 bases at J, with 14 bases in the middle. This CDR3 has 13 residues. CDR1 is LNHDA, CDR2 SQIVND, per germline (reference sequence). The CDR3 DNA follows: TGTGCCAGTAGTACGAACCTCGGTTCTGAGCAGTACTTC. This encodes CASSTNLGSEQYF.